The rows below give T cell receptor beta chains drawn from one sample of a study of blood T cells in healthy people across ages. TCRdb called the 5' RACE reads again in MiXCR, with one record for every CDR3 protein. Here the sample spans some 1.5 million distinct CDR3 sequences, 28% being singletons. The material sequenced was blood. The receptors come from a woman in her 30s in good health. CDR3s include the opening cysteine and the closing phenylalanine or tryptophan. Each record gives: V gene, J gene, clone size, D gene, CDR3 protein, CDR3 DNA. A D gene is named only where the DNA matches it firmly. Not all rows give a size; the values are once, few, many and, for expanded clones, a class.

V: TRBV4-1; J: TRBJ2-3; size: -; D: -; CDR3: CASSQVGSGGADTQYF; DNA: TGCGCCAGCAGCCAAGTGGGGTCCGGGGGCGCGGATACGCAGTATTTT
V: TRBV7-3; J: TRBJ2-5; size: many; D: -; CDR3: CASSLTGTLGETQYF; DNA: TGTGCCAGCAGCTTAACGGGGACCCTAGGGGAGACCCAGTACTTC
V: TRBV28; J: TRBJ2-5; size: -; D: -; CDR3: CASSPDLERQETQYF; DNA: TGTGCCAGCAGTCCTGACCTAGAGAGGCAAGAGACCCAGTACTTC
V: TRBV13; J: TRBJ1-3; size: -; D: -; CDR3: CASVQGNTIYF; DNA: TGTGCCAGCGTGCAGGGGAACACCATATATTTT
V: TRBV20-1; J: TRBJ2-3; size: -; D: -; CDR3: CSASRPDTQYF; DNA: TGCAGTGCTAGTCGACCAGATACGCAGTATTTT
V: TRBV7-2; J: TRBJ2-7; size: few; D: TRBD2; CDR3: CASTGARAGESYEQYF; DNA: TGTGCCAGCACGGGGGCCCGAGCGGGGGAATCCTACGAGCAGTACTTC
V: TRBV4-1; J: TRBJ2-5; size: many; D: -; CDR3: CASSQDSMETQYF; DNA: TGCGCCAGCAGCCAAGATTCTATGGAGACCCAGTACTTC
V: TRBV5-1; J: TRBJ2-3; size: -; D: -; CDR3: CASNPGGGQETDTQYF; DNA: TGCGCCAGCAATCCCGGAGGGGGTCAAGAAACAGATACGCAGTATTTT
V: TRBV24-1; J: TRBJ2-1; size: few; D: -; CDR3: CATSDLGAEQFF; DNA: TGTGCCACCAGTGATTTAGGAGCGGAGCAGTTCTTC
V: TRBV7-9; J: TRBJ2-1; size: many; D: -; CDR3: CASSLVGNNEQFF; DNA: TGTGCCAGCAGCTTAGTTGGGAACAATGAGCAGTTCTTC
V: TRBV20-1; J: TRBJ2-5; size: -; D: -; CDR3: CSAVRLEGTQYF; DNA: TGCAGTGCTGTCCGACTAGAAGGGACCCAGTACTTC
V: TRBV6-1; J: TRBJ1-1; size: -; D: -; CDR3: CASSVSDRNTEAFF; DNA: TGTGCCAGCAGTGTCTCAGACAGGAACACTGAAGCTTTCTTT
V: TRBV6-6; J: TRBJ2-1; size: few; D: -; CDR3: CASSPNVWEQFF; DNA: TGTGCCAGCAGTCCCAATGTTTGGGAGCAGTTCTTC
V: TRBV7-2; J: TRBJ2-1; size: -; D: -; CDR3: CAAGRASYNEQFF; DNA: TGTGCCGCGGGAAGAGCCTCCTACAATGAGCAGTTCTTC
V: TRBV7-3; J: TRBJ2-1; size: few; D: -; CDR3: CASSESGRHNEQFF; DNA: TGTGCCAGCAGCGAATCAGGGAGGCACAATGAGCAGTTCTTC
V: TRBV30; J: TRBJ1-1; size: -; D: -; CDR3: CAWRRGVAEAFF; DNA: TGTGCCTGGAGGAGAGGAGTCGCTGAAGCTTTCTTT
V: TRBV12-3/TRBV12-4; J: TRBJ2-7; size: -; D: -; CDR3: CASSLTSRDEQYF; DNA: TGTGCCAGCAGTTTAACGTCCAGGGACGAGCAGTACTTC
V: TRBV5-6; J: TRBJ2-1; size: once; D: -; CDR3: CASSPRSREHNEQFF; DNA: TGTGCCAGCAGCCCCCGGAGCAGGGAACACAATGAGCAGTTCTTC
V: TRBV12-3/TRBV12-4; J: TRBJ2-5; size: -; D: -; CDR3: CASSPDRIRETQYF; DNA: TGTGCCAGCAGTCCCGACAGAATTCGGGAGACCCAGTACTTC